This passage covers 14 T cell receptor beta chains from one sample sequenced in a study of T cells after yellow fever vaccination. MiXCR, run by TCRdb on the 5' RACE reads, gives a single entry per CDR3 protein. The sample records approximately 340,000 distinct CDR3 sequences, 7.5% to 9% being singletons. This specimen consisted of PBMCs, obtained on the day of the first yellow fever vaccination. These receptors all stem from a man aged 18 to 30 who received the YFV17D yellow fever vaccine.

This clonotype was counted a few times. This chain connects TRBV6-5 to TRBJ1-5; D is ambiguous. V lost 2 bases and J 5 bases, leaving 7 bases between the germline ends. This CDR3 comprises 13 residues. Per the germline V gene, CDR1 is MNHEY and CDR2 is SVGAGI. CDR3 in amino acids: CASSYERDQPQHF. CDR3 DNA sequence: TGTGCCAGCAGTTACGAGAGGGATCAGCCCCAGCATTTT.

There are a few counts of this clonotype. The chain is built from TRBV7-9 and TRBJ2-5, with D maybe TRBD2 (7 bases). There are 15 residues in the CDR3. The V and J ends lost 2 bases and 3 bases respectively, with 13 bases between them. The germline V gene has CDR1 SEHNR and CDR2 FQNEAQ (reference sequence). This CDR3 reads CASSLRGALEETQYF. CDR3 nucleotide sequence: TGTGCCAGCAGCTTACGGGGGGCGCTTGAAGAGACCCAGTACTTC.

The CDR3, as DNA: TGCAGCGTTGCAGCACAGCAGAACACTGAAGCTTTCTTT. Amino acid sequence: CSVAAQQNTEAFF. The chain links TRBV29-1 to TRBJ1-1, with D uncertain. The CDR3 has 13 residues. Germline CDR1 SQVTM, CDR2 ANQGSEA. Trimming left V 4 bases short and J 1 base short, with 10 bases between.

The chain is built from TRBV30 and TRBJ1-4, with D perhaps TRBD1 (5 bases). The ends were cut back, 3 bases at V and 10 bases at J, with 21 bases in the middle. Germline V gives CDR1 GTSNPN, CDR2 SVGIG (reference sequence). This CDR3 has 15 amino acids. In DNA form, the CDR3 reads TGTGCCTGGAGCGACACCGGGGCCCTCGGTGGAAAACTGTTTTTT. Encoded protein: CAWSDTGALGGKLFF.

This clonotype was picked up many times. This sequence joins TRBV4-2 and TRBJ2-7; TRBD2 aligns across 8 bases. The germline CDR1 and CDR2 sequences are LGHNA and YNFKEQ. Germline trimming cut 5 bases from V and 2 bases from J; bases unmatched to any gene: 11. This CDR3 has 16 amino acids. The CDR3 DNA reads as TGTGCCAGCAGCTTATGGACGGGGGGGACGGCCTACGAGCAGTACTTC. The encoded protein is CASSLWTGGTAYEQYF.

The CDR3, as DNA: TGTGCCAGCAGTCCATCGGGGCAGGGGAGCAATGAGCAGTTCTTC. As protein: CASSPSGQGSNEQFF. This rearrangement joins TRBV6-1 to TRBJ2-1; D might be TRBD1 (6 bases). The CDR3 consists of 15 residues. The ends were cut back, 5 bases at V and 6 bases at J, with 17 bases in the middle. The V gene's germline CDR1 is MNHNS and CDR2 SASEGT.

The rearrangement links TRBV5-1 to TRBJ2-7, with TRBD1 as a possible D gene (5 bases). This CDR3 comprises 14 residues. The ends were cut back, 4 bases at V and 2 bases at J, with 13 bases in the middle. CDR1 and CDR2 from the germline V gene are SGHRS and YFSETQ. This CDR3 reads CASSVAAGPYEQYV. CDR3 bases: TGCGCCAGCAGCGTGGCTGCAGGGCCCTACGAGCAGTACGTC.

There are a few counts of this clonotype. The CDR3 nucleotides read TGTGCCAGCAGTGAACAGGGGGCGACCTACGAGCAGTACGTC. Its protein product is CASSEQGATYEQYV. This sequence joins TRBV2 and TRBJ2-7; 8 nucleotides match TRBD1. The germline gives CDR1 SNHLY, CDR2 FYNNEI. V dropped 2 bases and J dropped 2; count of bases not matched to a gene: 2. The length of the CDR3 is 14 residues.

The chain employs TRBV4-2 and TRBJ1-5, with D possibly TRBD1 on 5 matching bases. CDR1 and CDR2 from the germline V gene are LGHNA and YNFKEQ. Trimming took 1 base from V and 3 from J, leaving 13 bases between them. The CDR3 consists of 16 residues. CDR3 bases: TGTGCCAGCAGCCAAGTTTTAAGGGGTGACAATCAGCCCCAGCATTTT. Translating it yields CASSQVLRGDNQPQHF.

A note on this clonotype: A much more abundant neighbour one base away suggests this may be a read error. The chain links TRBV7-8 to TRBJ1-1; 9 bases are shared with TRBD1. Germline CDR1 SGHVS, CDR2 FQNEAQ. The CDR3 is made up of 15 amino acids. This chain's CDR3 is CASTLTGGANTEDFF. CDR3 coding DNA: TGTGCCAGCACCCTGACAGGGGGGGCTAACACTGAAGATTTCTTT.

V gene TRBV5-4 combines with J gene TRBJ2-7; tentatively, D is TRBD1 (6 bases). Trimming cost V 1 base and J 5 bases, with 19 bases left between them. The CDR3 totals 16 residues. Germline V gene data show CDR1 as SGHNT and CDR2 as YYREEE (reference sequence). CDR3 sequence reads: CASSLRRGQPTNEQYF. CDR3 DNA: TGTGCCAGCAGCTTGAGGCGAGGACAGCCTACTAACGAGCAGTACTTC.

This clonotype was picked up a small number of times. The chain is built from TRBV5-1 and TRBJ1-1; maybe TRBD1 (5 bases). Germline assignment: CDR1 SGHRS and CDR2 YFSETQ. This CDR3 is 15 amino acids long. Deletions cut 4 bases from V and 3 bases from J, with 16 bases between. Written as DNA, the CDR3 is TGCGCCAGCAGCCCCCGTTGGGGGGAGGACACTGAAGCTTTCTTT. Its translation: CASSPRWGEDTEAFF.

The chain is built from TRBV3-1 and TRBJ1-1; D is unresolved. The CDR3 has 13 amino acids. Germline V gene sequence: CDR1 LGHDT, CDR2 YNNKEL (reference sequence). With 2 bases removed from V and 1 base from J, the gap between germline ends came to 5 bases. The CDR3 DNA reads as TGTGCCAGCAGCCAACTCGGGAACACTGAAGCTTTCTTT. Translation: CASSQLGNTEAFF.

This clonotype was seen more than once but under ten times. The V and J genes are TRBV7-8 and TRBJ2-1, with D possibly matching TRBD2 (5 bases). CDR1 and CDR2 from the germline V gene are SGHVS and FQNEAQ. V dropped 1 base and J dropped 2 bases, with 9 bases sitting between them. This CDR3 is 15 amino acids long. The CDR3 loop is CASSLEEDAYNEQFF. The CDR3 nucleotides read TGTGCCAGCAGCTTAGAGGAGGACGCCTACAATGAGCAGTTCTTC. Based on the CDR3 plus reference TRBV7-8 and TRBJ2-1, the full variable domain is GAGVSQSPRYKVAKRGQDVALRCDPISGHVSLFWYQQALGQGPEFLTYFQNEAQLDKSGLPSDRFFAERPEGSVSTLKIQRTQQEDSAVYLCASSLEEDAYNEQFFGPGTRLTVL.